This T cell receptor beta chain is drawn from a study of cytomegalovirus exposure and HLA in healthy donors. The germline CDR1 and CDR2 sequences are MNHNS and SASEGT. V was clipped by 4 bases and J by 4 bases, with 16 bases between them. The CDR3 covers 15 residues. Amplification used 60 Vbeta primers and 13 Jbeta primers. Sequencing was performed with immunoSEQ multiplex PCR; in TCRdb, only in-frame clones are kept and a portion is missing. The sample lists about 62,000 clones; about 80% were seen once. The clonotype was recovered from a man aged 55 to 70 in good health and CMV-seropositive. The rearrangement joins TRBV6-1 to TRBJ1-1; perhaps TRBD1 as D (6 bases). Material for sequencing was PBMCs. CDR3 loop: CASSGYRATSTEAFF. CDR3 nucleotide sequence: TGTGCCAGCAGTGGTTACAGGGCTACCTCCACTGAAGCTTTCTTT.